These 7 T cell receptor beta chains share one sample of origin, sequenced in a study of cytomegalovirus exposure and HLA in healthy donors. PCR involved 60 Vbeta and 13 Jbeta primers. The data were produced by immunoSEQ multiplex PCR, yet TCRdb's version contains in-frame clones alone and is incomplete. The table has 110,000 to 150,000 clones, approximately 78% seen once; the top ten hold 2.5% to 3%. Sequenced sample: PBMCs. The receptors originated from a female donor in good health and CMV-seronegative.

The chain couples TRBV7-8 to TRBJ2-5; tentatively, D is TRBD1 (5 bases). Germline CDR1 reads SGHVS; CDR2 reads FQNEAQ. The V and J ends lost 5 bases and 1 base respectively, with 17 bases between them. This CDR3 region has 16 residues. The CDR3 coding sequence is TGTGCCAGCAGCCCGAAGAGAGACAGAATCCAAGAGACCCAGTACTTC. As protein: CASSPKRDRIQETQYF.

The V gene is TRBV19, the J gene TRBJ2-3; a possible D gene is TRBD2 (6 bases). This CDR3 has 15 amino acids. Germline V gives CDR1 LNHDA, CDR2 SQIVND (reference sequence). Between the trimmed V and J ends, which lost 1 base and 6 bases, there was a span of 14 bases. For the CDR3, the DNA is TGTGCCAGTAGTATAGGGAGGGGAGAGGGGGATACGCAGTATTTT. This codes for CASSIGRGEGDTQYF. The whole variable domain, remainder taken from reference TRBV19 and TRBJ2-3, is DGGITQSPKYLFRKEGQNVTLSCEQNLNHDAMYWYRQDPGQGLRLIYYSQIVNDFQKGDIAEGYSVSREKKESFPLTVTSAQKNPTAFYLCASSIGRGEGDTQYFGPGTRLTVL.

The J gene is TRBJ2-7, the V gene TRBV7-8, with 10 bases that match TRBD2. The CDR3 sequence is 18 residues long. CDR1 SGHVS and CDR2 FQNEAQ come from the germline V gene. J gave up 3 bases and V 2 bases, and 13 bases lay outside the gene matches. The CDR3 coding sequence is TGTGCCAGCAGCTTACACGGACTAGCGGAGGCCGCTGGCTACGAGCAGTACTTC. This encodes CASSLHGLAEAAGYEQYF.

The chain is built from TRBV28 and TRBJ1-2; D might be TRBD1 (6 bases). This CDR3 is 16 amino acids long. Per the germline V gene, CDR1 is MDHEN and CDR2 is SYDVKM. V was shortened by 3 bases and J by 0 bases, with 14 bases between the two germline ends. CDR3 nucleotide sequence: TGTGCCAGCAGTTTTCAGGGGAGCCCCCCTAACTATGGCTACACCTTC. It encodes CASSFQGSPPNYGYTF.

A single count supports this clone. This chain uses TRBV29-1 with TRBJ2-3; 7 bases fit TRBD1. The ends lost 8 bases at V and 5 bases at J; junction bases unmatched: 4. The length of the CDR3 is 11 residues. The germline gives CDR1 SQVTM, CDR2 ANQGSEA. The CDR3 sequence is CSSRQGDTQYF. The CDR3 DNA is TGCAGCTCCCGACAGGGAGATACGCAGTATTTT.

This clone was detected a few times. The chain uses TRBV28 and TRBJ1-5; D not certain. The CDR3 runs to 13 residues. V dropped 2 bases and J dropped 9 bases, with 11 bases sitting between them. Germline values: CDR1 MDHEN, CDR2 SYDVKM. CDR3 protein: CASSLMVFRPQHF. DNA for the CDR3: TGTGCCAGCAGTTTAATGGTCTTTAGGCCCCAGCATTTT. The complete variable domain, with remaining parts taken from reference TRBV28 and TRBJ1-5, reads DVKVTQSSRYLVKRTGEKVFLECVQDMDHENMFWYRQDPGLGLRLIYFSYDVKMKEKGDIPEGYSVSREKKERFSLILESASTNQTSMYLCASSLMVFRPQHFGDGTRLSIL.

J is TRBJ1-1 and V is TRBV7-9, with 9 bases that match TRBD1. V lost 5 bases to trimming and J lost 1 base; unmatched junction nucleotides: 5. Germline CDR1 and CDR2: SEHNR and FQNEAQ (reference sequence). CDR3 length: 15 amino acids. The CDR3, as DNA: TGTGCCAGCAGCACGCAACAGGGGGCGAACACTGAAGCTTTCTTT. The encoded protein is CASSTQQGANTEAFF.